This TCR beta chain was recovered during a study of cytomegalovirus exposure and HLA in healthy donors. Amplification used 60 Vbeta primers and 13 Jbeta primers. The method was immunoSEQ multiplex PCR; TCRdb's version includes in-frame clones alone and lacks a portion of them. Of about 120,000 clones in the sample, about 70% were seen once. For this clone: The germline gene is not matched at one end of the junction; a read error may be the cause.

The CDR3 runs to 14 residues. Germline V gene sequence: CDR1 SNHLY, CDR2 FYNNEI. The specimen was PBMCs. The sequence was collected from a woman aged 40 to 50 in good health and CMV-seropositive. This sequence joins TRBV2 and TRBJ2-7; D is ambiguous. This CDR3 reads CASSEPVASNEQYF. The DNA for the CDR3 is TGTGCCAGCAGTGAGCCGGTCGCCTCCAACGAGCAGTACTTC.